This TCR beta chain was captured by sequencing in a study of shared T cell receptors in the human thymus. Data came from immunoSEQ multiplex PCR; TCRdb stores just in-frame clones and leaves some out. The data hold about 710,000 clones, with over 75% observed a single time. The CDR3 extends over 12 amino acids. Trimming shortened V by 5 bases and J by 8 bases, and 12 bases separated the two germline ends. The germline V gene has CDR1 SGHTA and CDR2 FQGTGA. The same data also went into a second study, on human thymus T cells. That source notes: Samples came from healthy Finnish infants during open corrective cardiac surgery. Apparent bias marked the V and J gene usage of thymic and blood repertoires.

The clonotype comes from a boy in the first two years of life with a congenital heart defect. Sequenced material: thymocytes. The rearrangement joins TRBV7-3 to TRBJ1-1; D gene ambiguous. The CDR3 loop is CASSPRNSEAFF. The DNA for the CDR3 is TGTGCCAGCAGCCCACGTAACTCGGAAGCTTTCTTT.